This TCR beta chain appears in the sequencing data of a study of CD8 T cells in Susac syndrome. In the study overall: Within the group of sequenced Susac syndrome patients, roughly 6 had active disease and eight were in remission.

This clonotype was detected only once. Negative magnetic isolation gave CD8+ and CD4+ cells; FACS enriched CD8+ TEMRA. After extraction with the RNeasy kit, about 0.45 to 1 ug of the RNA was reverse transcribed using random hexamers. Amplification of TCR beta CDR3 spanned 54 Vbeta and 13 Jbeta via immunoSEQ multiplex PCR. TCRdb re-derived calls from the immunoSEQ multiplex PCR reads in MiXCR, one entry per CDR3 protein. Among roughly 250,000 distinct CDR3 sequences listed, 90% to 97% were seen once. Germline CDR1 is SQVTM and CDR2 is ANQGSEA. This CDR3 is built from 15 residues. Between the trimmed V and J ends, which lost 5 bases and 6 bases, there was a span of 22 bases.

This sequence was found in a human donor with Susac syndrome. The chain employs TRBV29-1 and TRBJ1-1; tentatively, D is TRBD1 (5 bases). The specimen was CD4+ T cells from PBMCs. The CDR3 loop reads CSVQVQGDGRAEAFF. DNA of the CDR3: TGCAGCGTTCAAGTTCAAGGGGATGGAAGAGCTGAAGCTTTCTTT.